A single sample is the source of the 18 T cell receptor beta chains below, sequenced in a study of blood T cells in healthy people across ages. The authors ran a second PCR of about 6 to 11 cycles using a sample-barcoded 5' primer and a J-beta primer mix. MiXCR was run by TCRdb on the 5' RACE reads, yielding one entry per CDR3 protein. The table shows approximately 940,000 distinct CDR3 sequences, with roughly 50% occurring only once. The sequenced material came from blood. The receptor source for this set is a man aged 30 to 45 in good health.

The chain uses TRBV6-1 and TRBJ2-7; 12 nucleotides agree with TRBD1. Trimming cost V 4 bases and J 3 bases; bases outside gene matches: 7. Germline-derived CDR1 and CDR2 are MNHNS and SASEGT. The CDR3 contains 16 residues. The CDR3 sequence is CASSASGTGGGYEQYF. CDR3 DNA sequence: TGTGCCAGCAGTGCGTCCGGGACAGGGGGCGGCTACGAGCAGTACTTC.

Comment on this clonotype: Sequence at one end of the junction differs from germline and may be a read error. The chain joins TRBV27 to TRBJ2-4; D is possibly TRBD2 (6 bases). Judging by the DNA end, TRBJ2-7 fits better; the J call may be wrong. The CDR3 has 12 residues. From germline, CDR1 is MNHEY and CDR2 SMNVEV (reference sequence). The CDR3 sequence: CAGSRGTYEQYF. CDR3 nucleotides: TGTGCCGGCAGTCGGGGGACCTACGAGCAGTACTTC.

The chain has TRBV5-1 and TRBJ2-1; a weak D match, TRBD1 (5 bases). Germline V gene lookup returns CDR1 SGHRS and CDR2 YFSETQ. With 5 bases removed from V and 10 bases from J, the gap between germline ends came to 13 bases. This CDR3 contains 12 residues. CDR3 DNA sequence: TGCGCCAGCAGTCGCGACAGAAGCGAGCAGTTCTTC. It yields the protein CASSRDRSEQFF. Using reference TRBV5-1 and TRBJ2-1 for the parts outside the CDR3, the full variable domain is KAGVTQTPRYLIKTRGQQVTLSCSPISGHRSVSWYQQTPGQGLQFLFEYFSETQRNKGNFPGRFSGRQFSNSRSEMNVSTLELGDSALYLCASSRDRSEQFFGPGTRLTVL.

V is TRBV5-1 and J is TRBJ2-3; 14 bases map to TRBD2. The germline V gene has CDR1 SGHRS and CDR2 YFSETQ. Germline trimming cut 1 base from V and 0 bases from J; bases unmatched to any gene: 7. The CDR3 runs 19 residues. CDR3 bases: TGCGCCAGCAGCTTGAGGGGACTAGCGGGGGCCTCTAGCACAGATACGCAGTATTTT. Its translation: CASSLRGLAGASSTDTQYF.

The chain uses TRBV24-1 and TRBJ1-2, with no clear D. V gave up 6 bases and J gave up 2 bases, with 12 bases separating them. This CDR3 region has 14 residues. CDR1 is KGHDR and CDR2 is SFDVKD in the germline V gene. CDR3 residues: CATSSPSENYGYTF. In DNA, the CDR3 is TGTGCCACCAGTTCTCCATCCGAGAACTATGGCTACACCTTC.

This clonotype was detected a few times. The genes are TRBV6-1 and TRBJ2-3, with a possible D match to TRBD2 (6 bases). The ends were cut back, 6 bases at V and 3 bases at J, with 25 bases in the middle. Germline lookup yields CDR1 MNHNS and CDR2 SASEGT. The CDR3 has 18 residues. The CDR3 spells CASRGKVFRGLLTDTQYF. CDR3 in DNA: TGTGCCAGCAGGGGCAAAGTGTTCCGGGGACTGCTAACAGATACGCAGTATTTT.

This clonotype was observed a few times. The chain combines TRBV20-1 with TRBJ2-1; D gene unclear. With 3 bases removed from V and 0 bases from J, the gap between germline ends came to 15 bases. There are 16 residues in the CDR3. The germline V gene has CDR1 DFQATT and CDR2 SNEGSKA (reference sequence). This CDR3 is CSASPAGGSSYNEQFF. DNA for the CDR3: TGCAGTGCTAGTCCGGCTGGTGGAAGCTCCTACAATGAGCAGTTCTTC.

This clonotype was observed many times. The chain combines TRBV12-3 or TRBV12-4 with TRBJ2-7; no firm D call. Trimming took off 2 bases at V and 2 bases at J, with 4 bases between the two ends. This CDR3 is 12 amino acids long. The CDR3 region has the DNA TGTGCCAGCAGTTTATTGGCCTACGAGCAGTACTTC. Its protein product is CASSLLAYEQYF.

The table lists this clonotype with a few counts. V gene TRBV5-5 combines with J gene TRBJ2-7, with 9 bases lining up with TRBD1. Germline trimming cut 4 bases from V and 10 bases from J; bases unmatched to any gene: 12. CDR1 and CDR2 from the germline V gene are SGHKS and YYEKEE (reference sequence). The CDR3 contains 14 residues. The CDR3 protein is CASSPGQGQEAQYF. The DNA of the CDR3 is TGTGCCAGCAGCCCGGGACAGGGTCAAGAGGCCCAGTACTTC. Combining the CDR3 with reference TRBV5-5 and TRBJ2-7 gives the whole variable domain DAGVTQSPTHLIKTRGQQVTLRCSPISGHKSVSWYQQVLGQGPQFIFQYYEKEERGRGNFPDRFSARQFPNYSSELNVNALLLGDSALYLCASSPGQGQEAQYFGPGTRLTVT.

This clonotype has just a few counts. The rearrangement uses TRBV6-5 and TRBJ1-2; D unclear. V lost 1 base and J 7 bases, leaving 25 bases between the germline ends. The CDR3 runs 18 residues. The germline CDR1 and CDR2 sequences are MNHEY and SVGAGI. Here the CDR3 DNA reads TGTGCCAGCAGTTACTTCTCCCTCCTCGAGTATATAGAGAGTGGCTACACCTTC. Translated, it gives CASSYFSLLEYIESGYTF.

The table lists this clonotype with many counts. CDR3: CASSLYDRYLAKNIQYF. The CDR3 DNA is TGTGCCAGCAGTCTCTACGACAGGTACCTAGCCAAAAACATTCAGTACTTC. The J gene is TRBJ2-4, the V gene TRBV28; TRBD1 is a possible D gene (6 bases). This CDR3 contains 17 residues. Germline CDR1 MDHEN, CDR2 SYDVKM. Trimming took off 5 bases at V and 0 bases at J, with 17 bases between the two ends.

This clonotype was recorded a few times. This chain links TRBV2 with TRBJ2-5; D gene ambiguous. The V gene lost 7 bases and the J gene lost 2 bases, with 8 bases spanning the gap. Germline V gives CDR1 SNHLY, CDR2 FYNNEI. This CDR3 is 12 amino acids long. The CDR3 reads CASIGTQETQYF. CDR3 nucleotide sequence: TGTGCCAGCATCGGAACTCAAGAGACCCAGTACTTC.

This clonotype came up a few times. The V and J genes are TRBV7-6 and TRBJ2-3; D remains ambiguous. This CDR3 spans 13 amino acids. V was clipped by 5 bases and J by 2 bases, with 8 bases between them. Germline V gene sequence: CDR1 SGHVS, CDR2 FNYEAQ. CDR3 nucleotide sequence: TGTGCCAGCAGCCCTGCGAACACAGATACGCAGTATTTT. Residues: CASSPANTDTQYF. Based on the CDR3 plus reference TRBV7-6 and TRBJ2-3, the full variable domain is GAGVSQSPRYKVTKRGQDVALRCDPISGHVSLYWYRQALGQGPEFLTYFNYEAQQDKSGLPNDRFSAERPEGSISTLTIQRTEQRDSAMYRCASSPANTDTQYFGPGTRLTVL.

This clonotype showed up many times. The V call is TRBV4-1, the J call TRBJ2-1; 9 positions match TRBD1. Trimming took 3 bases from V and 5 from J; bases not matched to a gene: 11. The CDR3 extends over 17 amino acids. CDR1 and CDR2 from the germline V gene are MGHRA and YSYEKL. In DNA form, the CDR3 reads TGCGCCAGCAGCCACTGGATTTCGACAGGGGGGAACAATGAGCAGTTCTTC. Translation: CASSHWISTGGNNEQFF.

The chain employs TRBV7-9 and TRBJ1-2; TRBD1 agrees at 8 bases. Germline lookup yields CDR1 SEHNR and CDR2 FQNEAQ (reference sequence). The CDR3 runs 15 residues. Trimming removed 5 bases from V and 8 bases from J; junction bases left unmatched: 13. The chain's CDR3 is CASSPSQGASVGYTF. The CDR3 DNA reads TGTGCCAGCAGCCCTAGTCAGGGGGCGTCCGTCGGCTACACCTTC.

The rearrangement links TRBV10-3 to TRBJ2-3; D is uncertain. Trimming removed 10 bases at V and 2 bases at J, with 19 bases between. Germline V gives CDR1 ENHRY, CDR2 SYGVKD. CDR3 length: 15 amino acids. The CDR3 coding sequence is TGTGCCACCACGACCCAGGAAGGGAACACAGATACGCAGTATTTT. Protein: CATTTQEGNTDTQYF.

The CDR3 DNA reads as TGTGCCATCTCGCGTGCATGGACAGATACGCAGTATTTT. Translation gives CAISRAWTDTQYF. V usage is TRBV12-3 or TRBV12-4 and J usage is TRBJ2-3; D not certain. Trimming took off 10 bases at V and 3 bases at J, with 14 bases between the two ends. The CDR3 is 13 amino acids.

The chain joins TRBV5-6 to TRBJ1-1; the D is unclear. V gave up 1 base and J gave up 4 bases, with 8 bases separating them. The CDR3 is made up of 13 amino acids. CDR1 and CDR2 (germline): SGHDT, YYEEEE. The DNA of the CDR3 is TGTGCCAGCAGCTTGACGAGTCGCACTGAAGCTTTCTTT. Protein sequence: CASSLTSRTEAFF.